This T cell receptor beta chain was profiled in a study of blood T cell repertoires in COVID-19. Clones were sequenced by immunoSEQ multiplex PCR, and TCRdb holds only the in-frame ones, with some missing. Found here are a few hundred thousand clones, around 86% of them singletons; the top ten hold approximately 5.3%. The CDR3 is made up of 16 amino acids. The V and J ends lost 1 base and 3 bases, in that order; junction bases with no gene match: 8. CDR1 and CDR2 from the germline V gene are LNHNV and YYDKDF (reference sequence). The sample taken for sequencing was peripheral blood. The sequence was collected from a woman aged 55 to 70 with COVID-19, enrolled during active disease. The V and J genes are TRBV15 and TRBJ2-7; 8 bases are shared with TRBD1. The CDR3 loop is CATSRGRQGSGYEQYF. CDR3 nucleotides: TGTGCCACCAGCAGAGGTCGACAGGGGTCGGGCTACGAGCAGTACTTC.